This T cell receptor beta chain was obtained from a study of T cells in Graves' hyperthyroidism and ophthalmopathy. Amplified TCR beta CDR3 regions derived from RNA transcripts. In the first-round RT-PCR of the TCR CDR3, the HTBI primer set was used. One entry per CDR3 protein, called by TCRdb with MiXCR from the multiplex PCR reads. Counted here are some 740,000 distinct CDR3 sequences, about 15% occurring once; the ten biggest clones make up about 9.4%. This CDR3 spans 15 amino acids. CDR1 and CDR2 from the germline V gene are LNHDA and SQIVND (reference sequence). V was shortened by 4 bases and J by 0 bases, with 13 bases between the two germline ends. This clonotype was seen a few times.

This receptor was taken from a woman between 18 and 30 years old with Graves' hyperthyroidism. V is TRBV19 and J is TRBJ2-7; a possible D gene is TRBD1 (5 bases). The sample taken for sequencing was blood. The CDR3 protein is CASSTRTPSSYEQYF. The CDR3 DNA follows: TGTGCCAGTAGTACACGGACACCCTCCTCCTACGAGCAGTACTTC. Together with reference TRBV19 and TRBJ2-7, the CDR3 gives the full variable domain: DGGITQSPKYLFRKEGQNVTLSCEQNLNHDAMYWYRQDPGQGLRLIYYSQIVNDFQKGDIAEGYSVSREKKESFPLTVTSAQKNPTAFYLCASSTRTPSSYEQYFGPGTRLTVT.